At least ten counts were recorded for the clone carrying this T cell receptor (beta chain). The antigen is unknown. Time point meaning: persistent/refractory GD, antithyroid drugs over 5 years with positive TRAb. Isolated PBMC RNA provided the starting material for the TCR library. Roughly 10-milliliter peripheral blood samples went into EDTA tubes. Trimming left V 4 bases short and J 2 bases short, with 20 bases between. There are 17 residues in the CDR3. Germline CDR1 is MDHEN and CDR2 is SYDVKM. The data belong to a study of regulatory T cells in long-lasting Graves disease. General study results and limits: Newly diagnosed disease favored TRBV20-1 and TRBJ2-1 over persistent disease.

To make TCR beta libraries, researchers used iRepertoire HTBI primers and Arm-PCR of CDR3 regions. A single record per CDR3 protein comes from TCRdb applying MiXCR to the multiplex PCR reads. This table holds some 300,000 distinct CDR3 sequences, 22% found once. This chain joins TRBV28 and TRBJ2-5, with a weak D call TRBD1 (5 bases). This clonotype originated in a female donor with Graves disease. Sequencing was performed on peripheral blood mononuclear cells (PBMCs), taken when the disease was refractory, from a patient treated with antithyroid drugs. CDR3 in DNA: TGTGCCAGCAGTTATGTTTTAAGGGGCACAATTCAAGAGACCCAGTACTTC. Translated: CASSYVLRGTIQETQYF.